This T cell receptor beta chain derives from a study of blood T cell repertoires in COVID-19. The overall study: Samples taken during acute and convalescent COVID-19 were collected in the United States, Italy and Spain. T cells, B-cell-depleted T cells, or PBMCs supplied cDNA or gDNA.

Per germline, CDR1 MNHEY and CDR2 SMNVEV (reference sequence). V was pared by 7 bases and J by 6 bases, with 10 bases between. This CDR3 region has 12 residues. In the authors' methods: Estimated nucleated cell counts came from reference gene primer amplification. Measured with immunoSEQ multiplex PCR; TCRdb has only the in-frame clones, and not every one. The D gene and trimming were derived from the DNA, and the V and J assignments and clone size from that table. There are about 14,000 clones in the sample; roughly 72% occur only once, and over 9.5% lies in the top ten. Sequenced input: peripheral blood. This clonotype was sampled from an older man with acute or convalescent COVID-19. The V call is TRBV27, the J call TRBJ2-1, with TRBD1 as a possible D gene (7 bases). CDR3 amino acids: CASKEGANEQFF. The CDR3 DNA reads as TGTGCCAGCAAGGAGGGGGCCAATGAGCAGTTCTTC.